This TCR beta chain came from a study of blood T cell repertoires in COVID-19. Some clones are missing from TCRdb's copy, which holds only in-frame ones; the method was immunoSEQ multiplex PCR. The sample shows roughly 200,000 clones, approximately 80% of them seen only once. Sequenced input: peripheral blood. This TCR derives from a middle-aged woman with COVID-19, enrolled during active disease.

In nucleotides, the CDR3 is TGTGCCAGCAGCAGGGGGAGACCGGGACAATTCTATGGCTACACCTTC. This translates into CASSRGRPGQFYGYTF. This chain links TRBV21-1 with TRBJ1-2; no check of the table's D call, TRBD1, against the DNA was made. TRBV21-1 is annotated as a pseudogene. The CDR3 sequence is 16 residues long.